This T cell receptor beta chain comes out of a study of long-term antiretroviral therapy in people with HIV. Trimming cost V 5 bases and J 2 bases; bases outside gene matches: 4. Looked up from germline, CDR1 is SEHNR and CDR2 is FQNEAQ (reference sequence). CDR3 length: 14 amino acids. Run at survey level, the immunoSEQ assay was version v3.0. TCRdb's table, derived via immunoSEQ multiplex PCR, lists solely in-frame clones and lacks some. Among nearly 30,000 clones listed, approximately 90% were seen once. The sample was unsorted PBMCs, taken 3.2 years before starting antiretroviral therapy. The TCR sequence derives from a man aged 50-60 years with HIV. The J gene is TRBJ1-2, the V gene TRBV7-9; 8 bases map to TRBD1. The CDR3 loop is CASSPGGANYGYTF. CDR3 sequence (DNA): TGTGCCAGCAGCCCAGGGGGCGCAAACTATGGCTACACCTTC.